A single T cell receptor (beta chain) is shown here with its context. Its antigen is undetermined. TCRdb processed the 5' RACE reads anew with MiXCR; each CDR3 protein has one entry. The sample has 500,000 to 650,000 distinct CDR3 sequences, roughly 7.1% seen once; the top ten hold around 1.6%. These data come from a study of identical twins. Findings and limits, study-wide: Modelling underestimated the level of out-of-frame TCR alpha sharing observed in monozygotic twins. Within cord blood, abundant beta clonotypes carried fewer insertions, but memory repertoires showed no such trend.

The CDR3 is 15 residues long. In germline, CDR1 is MGHRA, CDR2 YSYEKL. J gave up 2 bases and V 2 bases, and 5 bases lay outside the gene matches. In addition, the sample was reused for a study of yellow fever vaccine responses in identical twins.

Sequencing was done on a sample of PBMCs. This clonotype originated in a young woman in good health. This chain links TRBV4-1 with TRBJ2-5; 7 bases are a match to TRBD1. CDR3 in DNA: TGCGCCAGCAGCCAACCCGACAGGGCACAAGAGACCCAGTACTTC. This codes for CASSQPDRAQETQYF.